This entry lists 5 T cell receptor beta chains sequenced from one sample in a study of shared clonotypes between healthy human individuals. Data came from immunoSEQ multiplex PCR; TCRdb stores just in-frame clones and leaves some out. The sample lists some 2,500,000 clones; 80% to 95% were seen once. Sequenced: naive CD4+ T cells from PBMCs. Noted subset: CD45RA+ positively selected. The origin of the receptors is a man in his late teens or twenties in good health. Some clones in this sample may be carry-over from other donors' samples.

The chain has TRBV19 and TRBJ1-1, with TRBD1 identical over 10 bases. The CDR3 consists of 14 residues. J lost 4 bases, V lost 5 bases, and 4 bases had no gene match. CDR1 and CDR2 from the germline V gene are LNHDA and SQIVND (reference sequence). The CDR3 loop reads CASSGRDRGTEAFF. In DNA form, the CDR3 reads TGTGCCAGTAGTGGACGGGACAGGGGCACTGAAGCTTTCTTT.

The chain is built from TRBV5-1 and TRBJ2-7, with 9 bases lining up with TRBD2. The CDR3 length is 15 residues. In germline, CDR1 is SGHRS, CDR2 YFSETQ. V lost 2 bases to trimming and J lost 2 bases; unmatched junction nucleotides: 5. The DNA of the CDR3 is TGCGCCAGCAGCTTTCTTCCTAGCGGGACCTACGAGCAGTACTTC. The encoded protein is CASSFLPSGTYEQYF.

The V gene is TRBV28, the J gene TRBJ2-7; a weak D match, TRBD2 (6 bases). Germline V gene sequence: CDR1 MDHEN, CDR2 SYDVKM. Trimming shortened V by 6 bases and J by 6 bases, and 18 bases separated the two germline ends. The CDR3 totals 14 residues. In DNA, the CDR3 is TGTGCCAGCAGCCCCGGGACTTTCCCTTTCGAGCAGTACTTC. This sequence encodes CASSPGTFPFEQYF.

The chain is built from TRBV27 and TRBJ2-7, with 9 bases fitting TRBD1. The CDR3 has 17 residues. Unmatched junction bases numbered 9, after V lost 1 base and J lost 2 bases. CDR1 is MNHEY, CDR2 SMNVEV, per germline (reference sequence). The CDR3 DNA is TGTGCCAGCAGTTTATACTCGTGGGGGGACAGGGCCTACGAGCAGTACTTC. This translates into CASSLYSWGDRAYEQYF.

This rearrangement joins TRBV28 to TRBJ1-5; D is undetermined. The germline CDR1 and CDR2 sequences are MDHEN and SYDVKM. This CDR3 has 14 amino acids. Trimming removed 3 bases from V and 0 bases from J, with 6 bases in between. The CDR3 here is CASSFVNSNQPQHF. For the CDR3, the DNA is TGTGCCAGCAGTTTCGTGAATAGCAATCAGCCCCAGCATTTT.